A selection of T cell receptor beta chains follows, all from one sample in a study of CD8 T cells in ankylosing spondylitis. TCRdb reprocessed the 5' RACE reads via MiXCR and lists one record per CDR3 protein. Among about 340,000 distinct CDR3 sequences listed, around 15% were seen once. The sample taken for sequencing was blood, either unsorted or a sorted T cell fraction (not recorded which). The origin of the receptors is a male donor with ankylosing spondylitis or in good health (not recorded which). CDR3s include the opening cysteine and the closing phenylalanine or tryptophan. A D gene is named only where the DNA matches it firmly. Size values are once, few and many counts, or a class for expanded clones, and some rows have none.

>NA|12|TRBV19|NA|TRBJ1-2
TGTGCCAGTAGTATCTCCCAGCACGGCTACACCTTC
CASSISQHGYTF
>few|17|TRBV28|TRBD1|TRBJ1-4
TGTGCCAGCAGCACACGCCTAGGGACAGCCATTAATGAAAAACTGTTTTTT
CASSTRLGTAINEKLFF
>NA|14|TRBV6-1|TRBD2|TRBJ2-7
TGTGCCAGCAGACCCAGCGGGATCTCCTACGAGCAGTACTTC
CASRPSGISYEQYF
>few|16|TRBV20-1|TRBD2|TRBJ2-3
TGCAGTGCTAGAGATCAGAGCGGGGGAATAGGGGATACGCAGTATTTT
CSARDQSGGIGDTQYF
>many|12|TRBV20-1|NA|TRBJ2-7
TGCAGTGCTTCCAATGAAGGCTACGAGCAGTACTTC
CSASNEGYEQYF
>NA|15|TRBV3-1|TRBD2|TRBJ2-1
TGTGCCAGCAGCCGACTAGCGGAGAGTTTAGGTGAGCAGTTCTTC
CASSRLAESLGEQFF
>NA|12|TRBV12-3/TRBV12-4|NA|TRBJ1-4
TGTGCCAGCAGTTTGGGGACCCAAAAACTGTTTTTT
CASSLGTQKLFF
>NA|13|TRBV6-1|NA|TRBJ1-1
TGTGCCAGCAGTGAAGTCCCGGAGACTGAAGCTTTCTTT
CASSEVPETEAFF
>NA|12|TRBV20-1|TRBD1|TRBJ1-1
TGCAGTGGGACAGGGGGACCCACTCCAGCTTTCTTT
CSGTGGPTPAFF
>few|14|TRBV7-2|NA|TRBJ1-1
TGTGCCAGCAGCCATAGACAGGCCAACACTGAAGCTTTCTTT
CASSHRQANTEAFF
>NA|13|TRBV10-3|NA|TRBJ2-1
TGTGCCATCAGTGACCGAGGGGTTGGGGAGCAGTTCTTC
CAISDRGVGEQFF
>few|14|TRBV5-1|NA|TRBJ2-5
TGCGCCCAGAATTCGCGGGGCACCCAAGAGACCCAGTACTTC
CAQNSRGTQETQYF
>few|15|TRBV7-2|NA|TRBJ2-7
TGTGCCAGCAGCTTAGTGAACACGATGGCCTACGAGCAGTACTTC
CASSLVNTMAYEQYF
>NA|15|TRBV7-9|NA|TRBJ1-5
TGTGCCAGCAACTTGGGGGGAACCCACAATCAGCCCCAGCATTTT
CASNLGGTHNQPQHF
>few|15|TRBV20-1|TRBD1|TRBJ1-2
TGCAGTGCTAGCGTGACAGGGGCGGGCGACTATGGCTACACCTTC
CSASVTGAGDYGYTF
>NA|13|TRBV12-3/TRBV12-4|TRBD1|TRBJ2-7
TGTGCCAGCACTCGGGACAGATACTACGAGCAGTACTTC
CASTRDRYYEQYF
>NA|15|TRBV6-1|NA|TRBJ1-1
TGTGCCAGCATACCCTGGGGGACGGGGAACACTGAAGCTTTCTTT
CASIPWGTGNTEAFF
>NA|15|TRBV12-3/TRBV12-4|TRBD1|TRBJ2-7
TGTGCCAGCAGTCCTAGCAAGGGGACAGGGAGTGAGCAGTACTTC
CASSPSKGTGSEQYF
>NA|16|TRBV9|TRBD2|TRBJ2-4
TGTGCCAGCAGCGCAACTAGCGGGGCTGCCAAAAACATTCAGTACTTC
CASSATSGAAKNIQYF
>many|14|TRBV12-3/TRBV12-4|NA|TRBJ1-5
TGTGCCAGCAGTTTAAACGGGGGCAATCAGCCCCAGCATTTT
CASSLNGGNQPQHF
>NA|17|TRBV20-1|TRBD1|TRBJ1-1
TGCAGTGCTAGAAATCCCGGGACAGGGGGCGCGACCCCTGAAGCTTTCTTT
CSARNPGTGGATPEAFF
>NA|14|TRBV29-1|TRBD1|TRBJ2-5
TGCAGCGCTGGGGGGACAGGGCACGGAGAGACCCAGTACTTC
CSAGGTGHGETQYF
>NA|15|TRBV3-1|TRBD2|TRBJ2-7
TGTGCCAGCAGTCTTTTAGCGGGAAGCTCCTACGAGCAGTACTTC
CASSLLAGSSYEQYF
>NA|17|TRBV6-5|TRBD2|TRBJ2-2
TGTGCCAGCAGTTACGTGGGGACTAGCGGAGCTACCGGGGAGCTGTTTTTT
CASSYVGTSGATGELFF
>many|14|TRBV14|NA|TRBJ1-1
TGTGCCAGCAGCCTCTTTAGGGGGAACACTGAAGCTTTCTTT
CASSLFRGNTEAFF
>few|14|TRBV10-3|TRBD2|TRBJ2-7
TGTGCCATCGGAACGAGCGGGGACTCCTACGAGCAGTACTTC
CAIGTSGDSYEQYF
>many|18|TRBV5-1|NA|TRBJ2-7
TGCGCCAGCAGCGTGGGATATGGAAGGCGGGGACTCTCCTACGAGCAGTACTTC
CASSVGYGRRGLSYEQYF
>NA|15|TRBV7-2|NA|TRBJ2-3
TGTGCCAGCACCCCCCGGGACTCTAGGACAGATACGCAGTATTTT
CASTPRDSRTDTQYF
>few|16|TRBV7-9|NA|TRBJ2-1
TGTGCCAGCAGCTTAGCGGGCCTGACCTCCTACAATGAGCAGTTCTTC
CASSLAGLTSYNEQFF
>few|15|TRBV12-3/TRBV12-4|TRBD2|TRBJ2-3
TGTGCCAGCAGTCCACGGACTAGCGGAACAGATACGCAGTATTTT
CASSPRTSGTDTQYF
>NA|16|TRBV7-9|NA|TRBJ2-4
TGTGCCAGCAGCTTACTGTCGCCGATGGCCAAAAACATTCAGTACTTC
CASSLLSPMAKNIQYF
>few|19|TRBV5-1|NA|TRBJ2-2
TGCGCCAGCAGCTTGGCCCGAACCTCTGGGGGGAGGAACACCGGGGAGCTGTTTTTT
CASSLARTSGGRNTGELFF
>few|13|TRBV5-5|NA|TRBJ1-6
TGTGCCAGCAGCCTGGACGTTAATTCACCCCTCCACTTT
CASSLDVNSPLHF
>NA|15|TRBV27|NA|TRBJ1-6
TGTGCCAGCAGTTTGCGAGTCGGGATTAATTCACCCCTCCACTTT
CASSLRVGINSPLHF
>many|15|TRBV5-1|NA|TRBJ1-2
TGCGCCAGCAGCCCATCTCCCGGGATTCCTAATGGCTACACCTTC
CASSPSPGIPNGYTF
>NA|17|TRBV12-3/TRBV12-4|TRBD1|TRBJ2-6
TGTGCCAGCAGTTTTGAGACAGGGGTGTCTGGGGCCAACGTCCTGACTTTC
CASSFETGVSGANVLTF